Below are 10 T cell receptor beta chains sequenced from a single sample in a study of cytomegalovirus exposure and HLA in healthy donors. Data came from immunoSEQ multiplex PCR; TCRdb stores just in-frame clones and leaves some out. The data show some 170,000 clones, with 85% seen just once and 2% to 2.5% held by the top ten. Sequenced material: PBMCs. The origin of the receptors is a man younger than 45 in good health and CMV-seropositive.

The chain recombines TRBV11-2 with TRBJ1-3, with TRBD1 identical over 7 bases. V trimming: 3 bases; J trimming: 5 bases; junction bases outside the gene matches: 7. The CDR3 loop spans 15 amino acids. Germline V lookup: CDR1 SGHAT, CDR2 FQNNGV. The DNA of the CDR3 is TGTGCCAGCAGCTTTCGACAGGGAGCTCGAAACACCATATATTTT. Protein: CASSFRQGARNTIYF.

This rearrangement joins TRBV18 to TRBJ1-4, with D tentatively TRBD1 (6 bases). Germline V gives CDR1 KGHSH, CDR2 LQKENI. CDR3 length equals 16 residues. Between the trimmed V and J ends, which lost 1 base and 3 bases, there was a span of 12 bases. In DNA form, the CDR3 reads TGTGCCAGCTCACCACGGGCAGGGGAAGCTAATGAAAAACTGTTTTTT. Residues: CASSPRAGEANEKLFF.

This clone appeared a single time. The chain couples TRBV10-3 to TRBJ2-7, with D maybe TRBD2 (7 bases). CDR3 length: 16 amino acids. Trimming left V 0 bases short and J 3 bases short, with 15 bases between. Germline assignment: CDR1 ENHRY and CDR2 SYGVKD. The CDR3 DNA reads TGTGCCATCAGTGAGTCGGGGGGGGAGACAGGCTACGAGCAGTACTTC. It encodes CAISESGGETGYEQYF.

The chain combines TRBV5-4 with TRBJ2-3, with D perhaps TRBD2 (5 bases). This CDR3 is 15 amino acids long. Between the trimmed V and J ends, which lost 1 base and 0 bases, there was a span of 9 bases. Germline V gives CDR1 SGHNT, CDR2 YYREEE (reference sequence). CDR3 loop: CASSLRGQSTDTQYF. In DNA form, the CDR3 reads TGTGCCAGCAGCTTGAGAGGGCAGAGCACAGATACGCAGTATTTT.

This clone was recorded many times. The V call is TRBV18, the J call TRBJ2-7; D may be TRBD2 (6 bases). V shed 0 bases and J shed 6 bases, with 6 bases lying between them. Germline CDR1 is KGHSH and CDR2 is LQKENI. The CDR3 runs to 12 residues. DNA of the CDR3: TGTGCCAGCTCACCACCGGGGGGCGAGCAGTACTTC. It yields the protein CASSPPGGEQYF.

The sample holds one count of this clone. The rearrangement links TRBV7-9 to TRBJ2-5; TRBD2 matches at 10 bases. V lost 6 bases, J lost 4 bases, and 8 bases stayed unmatched. Germline CDR1 and CDR2: SEHNR and FQNEAQ (reference sequence). This CDR3 has 15 residues. CDR3: CASSFLAGGGETQYF. The CDR3 DNA sequence: TGTGCCAGCAGTTTTTTAGCGGGGGGAGGAGAGACCCAGTACTTC.

J is TRBJ2-1 and V is TRBV2, with 9 bases identical to TRBD2. Germline CDR1 and CDR2: SNHLY and FYNNEI. This CDR3 is 15 amino acids long. The ends lost 1 base at V and 8 bases at J; junction bases unmatched: 6. As DNA, the CDR3 is TGTGCCAGCAGTGAAGGAGCGGGGGGCGGCGATGAGCAGTTCTTC. Its protein is CASSEGAGGGDEQFF.

The chain is built from TRBV25-1 and TRBJ1-2; 8 positions match TRBD1. With 6 bases clipped from V and 4 bases from J, the junction kept 7 bases outside the gene matches. The CDR3 is made up of 14 amino acids. Looked up from germline, CDR1 is MGHDK and CDR2 is SYGVNS. The CDR3 nucleotides read TGTGCCAGCAGCGGGCAGGGGGCTGGCTATGGCTACACCTTC. It encodes CASSGQGAGYGYTF.

In this sample, this clone turned up once. The rearrangement uses TRBV7-2 and TRBJ2-5; TRBD1 matches at 9 bases. The V segment lost 2 bases and the J segment 1 base; nucleotides outside the gene matches: 5. The CDR3 covers 16 residues. Germline CDR1 SGHTA, CDR2 FQGNSA. DNA for the CDR3: TGTGCCAGCAGCTTATCCCCGGGACAGGGCCAAGAGACCCAGTACTTC. Its translation: CASSLSPGQGQETQYF.

The genes are TRBV5-4 and TRBJ2-5; D not certain. CDR1 and CDR2 (germline): SGHNT, YYREEE (reference sequence). V was clipped by 1 base and J by 2 bases, with 9 bases between them. The CDR3 is 14 residues long. The chain's CDR3 is CASSLSGVQETQYF. CDR3 in DNA: TGTGCCAGCAGCTTGTCCGGAGTTCAAGAGACCCAGTACTTC. Supplemented by reference TRBV5-4 and TRBJ2-5, the full variable domain reads ETGVTQSPTHLIKTRGQQVTLRCSSQSGHNTVSWYQQALGQGPQFIFQYYREEENGRGNFPPRFSGLQFPNYSSELNVNALELDDSALYLCASSLSGVQETQYFGPGTRLLVL.